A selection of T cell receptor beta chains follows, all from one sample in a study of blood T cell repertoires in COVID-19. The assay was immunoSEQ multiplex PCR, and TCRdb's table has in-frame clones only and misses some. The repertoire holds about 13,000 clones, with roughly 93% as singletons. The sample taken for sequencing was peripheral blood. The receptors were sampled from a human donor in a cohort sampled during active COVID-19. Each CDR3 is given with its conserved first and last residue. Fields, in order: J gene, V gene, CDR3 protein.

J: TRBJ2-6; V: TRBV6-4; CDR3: CAANRGGASGRSSGANVLTF
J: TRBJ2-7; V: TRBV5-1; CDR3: CASSFSGTGVWDEQYF
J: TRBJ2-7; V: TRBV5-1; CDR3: CASSLGDKYSEQYF
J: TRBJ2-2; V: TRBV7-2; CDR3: CASSSLLAGGYSGELFF
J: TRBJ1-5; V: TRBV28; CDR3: CATQHVGDTQPQHF
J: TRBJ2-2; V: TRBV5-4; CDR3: CASSLERVPRELFF
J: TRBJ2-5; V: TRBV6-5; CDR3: CASSPLSVYQETQYF
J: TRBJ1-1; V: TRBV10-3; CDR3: CAISESDRGDTEAFF
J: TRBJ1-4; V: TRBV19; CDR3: CASRRTGQQPATNEKLFF
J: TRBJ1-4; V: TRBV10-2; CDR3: CASSGAEKLFF
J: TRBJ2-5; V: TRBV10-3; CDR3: CAIRGLAGGPQYF
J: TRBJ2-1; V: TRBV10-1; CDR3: CARRSQDSICSHYNEQFF
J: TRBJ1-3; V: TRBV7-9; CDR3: CASSLAGGDTIYF
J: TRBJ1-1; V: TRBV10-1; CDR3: CASSESGTEVFF
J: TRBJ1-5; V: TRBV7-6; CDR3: CASSLGQVGLQPQHF
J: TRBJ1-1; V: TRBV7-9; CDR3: CASSVGQRRAFF
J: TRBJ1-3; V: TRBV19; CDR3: CASSPGRDRGPSGNTIYF
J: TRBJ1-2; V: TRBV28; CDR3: CASSLGQRNYGYTF
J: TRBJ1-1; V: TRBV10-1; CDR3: CASSESMGGNTEAFF
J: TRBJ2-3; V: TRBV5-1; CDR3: CASSLGAGQGIDTQYF
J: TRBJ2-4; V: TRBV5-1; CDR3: CASTFGPGKERKNIQYF
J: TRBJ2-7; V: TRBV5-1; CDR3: CASSWAPTGVAGYEQYF
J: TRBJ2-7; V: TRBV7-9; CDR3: CASRQGAAYEQYF
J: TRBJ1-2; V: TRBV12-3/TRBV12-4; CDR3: CASTSEGARGYTF
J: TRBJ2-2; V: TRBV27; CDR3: CASSLWSDLRTGELFF
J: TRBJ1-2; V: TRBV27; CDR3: CASSLSTKTAGYTF
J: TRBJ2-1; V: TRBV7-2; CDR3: CASSSGTNYRYNEQFF
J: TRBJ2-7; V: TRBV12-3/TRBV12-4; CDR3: CASSLPQVFEQYF
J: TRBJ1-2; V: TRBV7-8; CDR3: CASSPRAGGKNYGYTF
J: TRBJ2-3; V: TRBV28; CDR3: CASIQAGAGGTDTQYF
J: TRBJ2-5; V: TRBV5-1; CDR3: CASSFAPGQNQETQYF
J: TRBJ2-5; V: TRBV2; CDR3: CASSADLASGTQETQYF
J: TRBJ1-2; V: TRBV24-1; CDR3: CATDSGTGNGYTF
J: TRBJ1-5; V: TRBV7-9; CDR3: CASSLGGRGGNQPQHF
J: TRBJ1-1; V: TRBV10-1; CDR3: CASSAGGRAEAFF
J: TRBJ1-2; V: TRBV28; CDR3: CASRVDRTANYYGYTF
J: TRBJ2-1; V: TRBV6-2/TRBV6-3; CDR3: CASSNRGRATVGNEQFF
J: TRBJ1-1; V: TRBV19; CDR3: CASSISWGRTEAFF
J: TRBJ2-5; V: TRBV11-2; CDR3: CASSSYQETQYF
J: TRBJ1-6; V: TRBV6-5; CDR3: CASTERGNSPLHF
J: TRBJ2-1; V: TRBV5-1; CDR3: CASSFGQGGNEQFF
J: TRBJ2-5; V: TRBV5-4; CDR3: CASSRGLAGGYQETQYF
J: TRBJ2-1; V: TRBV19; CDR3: CASSIDRGWNEQFF
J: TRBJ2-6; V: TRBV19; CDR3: CASTRDSLSGANVLTF
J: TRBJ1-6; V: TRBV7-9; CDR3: CASSYLQGFGFFGNSPLHF
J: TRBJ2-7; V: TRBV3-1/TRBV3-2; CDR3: CASSQVDGGHRGQYF
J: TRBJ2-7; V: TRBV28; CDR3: CASRGEDRGLYEQYF
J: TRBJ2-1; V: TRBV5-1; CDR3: CASGRTSGSNEQFF
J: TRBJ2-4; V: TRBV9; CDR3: CASSAQGAKNIQYF
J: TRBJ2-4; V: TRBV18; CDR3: CASSRPTGEENIQYF